What follows is one T cell receptor beta chain and its context. The sample belongs to a study of shared T cell receptors in the human thymus. Assay used: immunoSEQ multiplex PCR; TCRdb lists only in-frame clones, some missing. The table includes approximately 660,000 clones, roughly 90% detected once. V was pared by 6 bases and J by 0 bases, with 18 bases of the junction left unmatched. In germline, CDR1 is MDHEN, CDR2 SYDVKM. This CDR3 has 21 residues. These records were also assigned to another study, of human thymus T cells. That paper states: Corrective heart surgery yielded resections, and these provided the thymus tissue. V and J gene usage appeared biased in thymic and blood repertoires. Unrelated individuals were reported by related research to share highly overlapping thymic repertoires.

This clonotype was sampled from a boy in the first two years of life with a congenital heart defect. The chain couples TRBV28 to TRBJ2-1, with 12 positions matching TRBD2. The sample taken for sequencing was thymocytes. The CDR3 sequence: CASRPAWPSGRARSSYNEQFF. CDR3 in DNA: TGTGCCAGCAGACCTGCCTGGCCTAGCGGGAGGGCCCGGAGCTCCTACAATGAGCAGTTCTTC.